The 23 T cell receptor beta chains below all came from one sample that was sequenced in a study of PD-1 blockade in classical Hodgkin lymphoma. Time point of the sample: cycle 4 day 1 (C4D1), after 6 weeks of nivolumab. All trial patients relapsed after autologous stem cell transplantation. Produced via immunoSEQ multiplex PCR; TCRdb's table is partial and in-frame only. The sample shows some 86,000 clones, approximately 90% of them seen only once. This specimen consisted of peripheral blood mononuclear cells (PBMCs), obtained before the fourth cycle of nivolumab. The source is a human donor with classical Hodgkin lymphoma.

The chain joins TRBV2 to TRBJ2-3; 11 nucleotides align to TRBD2. V shed 2 bases, J shed 1 base, and the junction held 8 bases outside the gene matches. Germline CDR1 reads SNHLY; CDR2 reads FYNNEI. The CDR3 loop spans 18 amino acids. The CDR3 DNA reads TGTGCCAGCAGTGAATGGGGTAGCGGGGGGGCCGGCACAGATACGCAGTATTTT. Amino acids: CASSEWGSGGAGTDTQYF.

V is TRBV7-8 and J is TRBJ2-3, with TRBD1 identical over 10 bases. In germline, CDR1 is SGHVS, CDR2 FQNEAQ. Trimming cost V 6 bases and J 3 bases; bases outside gene matches: 6. This CDR3 comprises 15 residues. The CDR3 is CASSATGGVTDTQYF. In DNA form, the CDR3 reads TGTGCCAGCAGTGCGACAGGGGGCGTGACAGATACGCAGTATTTT.

The rearrangement joins TRBV7-2 to TRBJ2-7, with 10 bases matching TRBD2. V shed 4 bases, J shed 2 bases, and the junction held 17 bases outside the gene matches. This CDR3 has 19 residues. Germline values: CDR1 SGHTA, CDR2 FQGNSA. The CDR3 DNA reads TGTGCCAGCAGCTCAATCCCCCTGCTGAGCGGGGGGGCGACCTACGAGCAGTACTTC. The encoded protein is CASSSIPLLSGGATYEQYF.

The chain is built from TRBV5-1 and TRBJ2-7; D might be TRBD1 (5 bases). The CDR3 spans 13 residues. CDR1 is SGHRS, CDR2 YFSETQ, per germline. The germline V and J ends were trimmed by 1 base and 3 bases, with 8 bases remaining between them. CDR3 DNA: TGCGCCAGCAGCTTGTCCAGGGACTACGAGCAGTACTTC. This codes for CASSLSRDYEQYF.

The V call is TRBV29-1, the J call TRBJ2-7; the D call may be TRBD1 or TRBD2 (5 bases each). V was shortened by 7 bases and J by 0 bases, with 19 bases between the two germline ends. CDR1 SQVTM and CDR2 ANQGSEA come from the germline V gene. The CDR3 is 15 amino acids. CDR3 nucleotides: TGCAGCGCCCGGGACGGTCGGACCAGCTCCTACGAGCAGTACTTC. Translated: CSARDGRTSSYEQYF.

This chain uses TRBV11-2 with TRBJ2-7; 7 positions match TRBD1. Germline V gene data show CDR1 as SGHAT and CDR2 as FQNNGV. The ends lost 4 bases at V and 0 bases at J; junction bases unmatched: 0. CDR3 length: 13 residues. The CDR3: CASSWDSSYEQYF. The CDR3 DNA reads TGTGCCAGCAGCTGGGACAGCTCCTACGAGCAGTACTTC. Drawing the rest from reference TRBV11-2 and TRBJ2-7, the complete variable domain is EAGVAQSPRYKIIEKRQSVAFWCNPISGHATLYWYQQILGQGPKLLIQFQNNGVVDDSQLPKDRFSAERLKGVDSTLKIQPAKLEDSAVYLCASSWDSSYEQYFGPGTRLTVT.

V and J are TRBV13 and TRBJ2-7, with D perhaps TRBD2 (5 bases). With 8 bases removed from V and 3 bases from J, the gap between germline ends came to 8 bases. CDR3 length equals 11 residues. Per germline, CDR1 PRHDT and CDR2 FYEKMQ (reference sequence). Here the CDR3 reads CASARGYEQYF. The CDR3 nucleotides are TGTGCCAGCGCCCGGGGCTACGAGCAGTACTTC.

This clone was detected once. The chain uses TRBV11-2 and TRBJ2-1; 8 positions agree with TRBD2. The ends lost 1 base at V and 3 bases at J; junction bases unmatched: 8. This CDR3 region has 17 residues. The V gene's germline CDR1 is SGHAT and CDR2 FQNNGV. The CDR3 reads CASSLGRAGAYYNEQFF. For the CDR3, the DNA is TGTGCCAGCAGCTTAGGTCGAGCGGGGGCCTACTACAATGAGCAGTTCTTC.

CDR3 in amino acids: CASSNKSPLWGYTF. The CDR3 DNA reads as TGTGCCAGCAGCAATAAATCACCCCTTTGGGGCTACACCTTC. V and J are TRBV27 and TRBJ1-2; D unresolved. V lost 6 bases to trimming and J lost 8 bases, with 19 bases between them. Germline loops: CDR1 MNHEY, CDR2 SMNVEV (reference sequence). The CDR3 is 14 amino acids.

V and J are TRBV5-6 and TRBJ1-2; D not certain. The germline gives CDR1 SGHDT, CDR2 YYEEEE. CDR3 length equals 13 residues. Trimming removed 5 bases at V and 8 bases at J, with 16 bases between. As DNA, the CDR3 is TGTGCCAGCAGGGGGTGGCGAACGGGCGGCTACACCTTC. Its protein is CASRGWRTGGYTF.

The table lists this clone with a count of one. This rearrangement joins TRBV6-5 to TRBJ2-5; D is undetermined. The better agreement between TRBJ2-7 and the DNA end casts doubt on the J call. Per the germline V gene, CDR1 is MNHEY and CDR2 is SVGAGI. This CDR3 has 14 residues. CDR3 sequence reads: CASSYSGNLYEQYF. The CDR3 DNA is TGTGCCAGCAGTTACTCCGGCAATCTCTACGAGCAGTACTTC.

CDR3 sequence (DNA): TGCGCCAGCAGCTTGGTACCTAGCGGGGGCGTAACCTACAATGAGCAGTTCTTC. Translated, it gives CASSLVPSGGVTYNEQFF. The chain has TRBV5-1 and TRBJ2-1; TRBD2 agrees at 10 bases. This CDR3 comprises 18 residues. J gave up 2 bases and V 0 bases, and 8 bases lay outside the gene matches. Germline-derived CDR1 and CDR2 are SGHRS and YFSETQ.

This clone appeared a single time. The J gene is TRBJ2-2, the V gene TRBV27; D not certain. The V gene's germline CDR1 is MNHEY and CDR2 SMNVEV (reference sequence). Trimming took off 4 bases at V and 2 bases at J, with 11 bases between the two ends. CDR3 length: 15 amino acids. CDR3 DNA sequence: TGTGCCAGCAGTTCACGGACGGATAACACCGGGGAGCTGTTTTTT. Encoded protein: CASSSRTDNTGELFF.

The chain joins TRBV9 to TRBJ2-4, with 7 nucleotides matching TRBD1. The CDR3 consists of 14 residues. Per the germline V gene, CDR1 is SGDLS and CDR2 is YYNGEE. The trim removed 0 bases at V and 4 bases at J, leaving 1 base unmatched. Here the CDR3 reads CASSVGQGKNIQYF. DNA for the CDR3: TGTGCCAGCAGCGTAGGACAGGGTAAAAACATTCAGTACTTC.

J is TRBJ2-7 and V is TRBV28; 11 positions agree with TRBD2. The germline V gene encodes CDR1 MDHEN and CDR2 SYDVKM. V was clipped by 3 bases and J by 0 bases; unmatched bases: 7. The CDR3 runs 17 residues. The DNA of the CDR3 is TGTGCCAGCAGTTTTTCCTGGACTAGCGGGCCCTCCTACGAGCAGTACTTC. Protein product: CASSFSWTSGPSYEQYF.

The chain joins TRBV9 to TRBJ2-5; perhaps D is TRBD1 or TRBD2 (6 bases each). The CDR3 contains 16 residues. Trimming pared 3 bases from V and 4 bases from J, leaving 19 bases between. Germline assignment: CDR1 SGDLS and CDR2 YYNGEE. CDR3 residues: CASSAEGGSGLETQYF. The CDR3 DNA is TGTGCCAGCAGCGCGGAGGGGGGAAGTGGTCTAGAGACCCAGTACTTC.

The J gene is TRBJ1-5, the V gene TRBV6-5; perhaps TRBD1 as D (6 bases). The V end was cut by 5 bases, the J end by 7 bases, with 15 bases between. The CDR3 spans 14 residues. Per the germline V gene, CDR1 is MNHEY and CDR2 is SVGAGI. The CDR3 nucleotides are TGTGCCAGCAGTCCCGTGGGGGCGGGCCAGCCCCAGCATTTT. This gives the protein CASSPVGAGQPQHF.

This chain connects TRBV16 to TRBJ2-7, with 10 bases matching TRBD2. The V gene's germline CDR1 is KGHSY and CDR2 FQNENV. Unmatched junction bases numbered 9, after V lost 6 bases and J lost 4 bases. This CDR3 has 15 residues. The CDR3 loop reads CASRPSGGAWYEQYF. The DNA of the CDR3 is TGTGCCAGCAGGCCAAGCGGGGGGGCGTGGTACGAGCAGTACTTC.

Only one count was recorded for this clone. The chain carries TRBV28 and TRBJ2-5; D is perhaps TRBD2 (7 bases). Trimming left V 7 bases short and J 5 bases short, with 17 bases between. CDR3 size: 14 residues. Per germline, CDR1 MDHEN and CDR2 SYDVKM. CDR3 in amino acids: CASTSGGPRETQYF. CDR3 coding DNA: TGTGCCAGCACGTCGGGGGGCCCCAGGGAGACCCAGTACTTC.

J is TRBJ2-3 and V is TRBV9, with a weak D call TRBD2 (6 bases). The length of the CDR3 is 15 residues. The V and J ends lost 3 bases and 3 bases respectively, with 14 bases between them. The germline V gene encodes CDR1 SGDLS and CDR2 YYNGEE. In DNA form, the CDR3 reads TGTGCCAGCAGCGCCCCTGCGGGGCCGACAGATACGCAGTATTTT. Protein product: CASSAPAGPTDTQYF.

This clone was observed once. The V gene is TRBV29-1, the J gene TRBJ2-1, with TRBD1 as a possible D gene (6 bases). Germline CDR1 reads SQVTM; CDR2 reads ANQGSEA. This CDR3 spans 11 amino acids. The V and J ends lost 1 base and 14 bases respectively, with 12 bases between them. The CDR3: CSVEGGRGKFF. CDR3 nucleotide sequence: TGCAGCGTTGAAGGGGGTAGGGGGAAGTTCTTC.

This chain joins TRBV7-2 and TRBJ2-5; 10 bases align to TRBD1. Matching the DNA end better, TRBJ2-7 makes the J call doubtful. This CDR3 region has 13 residues. CDR1 is SGHTA and CDR2 is FQGNSA in the germline V gene. The CDR3 loop reads CASSRDRGYEQYF. The CDR3 DNA is TGTGCCAGCAGCCGGGACAGGGGCTACGAGCAGTACTTC.

The rearrangement uses TRBV2 and TRBJ1-5, with a possible D match to TRBD1 (5 bases). Per the germline V gene, CDR1 is SNHLY and CDR2 is FYNNEI. The CDR3 runs to 16 residues. V was shortened by 3 bases and J by 0 bases, with 12 bases between the two germline ends. DNA for the CDR3: TGTGCCAGCAGTGACGACAGCCCCTATAGCAATCAGCCCCAGCATTTT. Its protein is CASSDDSPYSNQPQHF.